Below, one T cell receptor (beta chain) is given with its context. Which antigen it targets is not known. The input lacks base qualities; no much larger clone sits a single base away. According to the study, the label for this sample's time point signals: week 11, during vaccination. Every vaccine dose consisted of 300 ug of a 20-mer mutant IDH1 peptide in Montanide, administered subcutaneously together with topical imiquimod. All donors had newly diagnosed IDH1-mutant astrocytomas of WHO grade 3 or 4 that showed loss of nuclear ATRX. The samples were drawn from NOA16, a multicentre, single-arm, open-label phase I trial in Germany that tested a mutant IDH1 peptide vaccine in humans for the first time. Genomic DNA for TCRB sequencing was extracted from EDTA blood using the DNeasy Blood and Tissue Kit. This sample stems from a study of a mutant IDH1 vaccine in newly diagnosed glioma (dated by TCRdb to the early 2020s). Regarding the research as a whole: Patients received eight vaccinations in weeks 1, 3, 5, 7, 11, 15, 19 and 23, corresponding to visits V03 through V10. Vaccination began 4-6 weeks after radiotherapy alone, or alongside temozolomide cycles in the chemotherapy-containing groups. The approximately 30 treated patients were around 62% male and about 38% female, with a mean age of around 40 years. Before enrollment, most patients had been given radiochemotherapy with temozolomide as standard therapy, while the rest had received either radiotherapy alone or temozolomide alone. Peripheral blood was collected at six visits: V03 (baseline), V05, V07, V10, V12 and V13. For exploratory analyses, longitudinal TCRB deep sequencing was carried out in around 24 treated patients wherever samples were available. Overall results and qualifications from the work: Across multiple MHC alleles, vaccine-induced immune responses were seen in nearly 95% of patients. Selection of PBMC samples for TCRB deep sequencing was based on availability. According to the authors, sample limitations meant that analyses of patient blood samples could not be reproduced. Pseudoprogression appeared unrelated to alterations in the top peripheral T cell clonotypes detected by TCRB sequencing.

Reading from cysteine to phenylalanine, the CDR3 counts 17 amino acids. CDR3 DNA is the only sequence kept; it has 51 bases, read in frame from the first base. In the germline V gene (reference sequence), CDR1 corresponds to LNHDA and CDR2 to SQIVND. Trimming costs V 6 bases and J 1 base, and their ends lie 20 bases apart. Receptors were amplified or captured by the immunoSEQ multiplex PCR assay. Rearranged TCR beta chain sequences were amplified using the hsTCRB Kit according to the manufacturer's protocol. TCRB libraries were sequenced on an Illumina MiSeq. Per the original workflow: Demultiplexing, trimming and gene mapping were performed with the kit vendor's proprietary platform. This immuneACCESS table, as held by TCRdb, lists in-frame sequences with V and J called but not all clones. Of the missing ones, under half trace to an unresolved V gene in checked studies; the others have no known cause. D and trimming were read from the DNA, whereas the V and J calls and clone size are those reported in that table. The sample includes tens of thousands of clones, with more than 85% observed a single time. The ten top clones hold approximately 2.5% of the sample.

The origin of this receptor is a middle-aged man with glioma. The chain links TRBV19 with TRBJ2-3, and perhaps TRBD1 as D gene, on 6 matching bases. This specimen consisted of PBMCs, obtained from a glioma patient whose treatment included an IDH1 peptide vaccine. The DNA sequence reads TGTGCCAGTAGGGACCCGAGGGGGTCCGGGGGCACAGATACGCAGTATTTT. Its amino acids are CASRDPRGSGGTDTQYF.